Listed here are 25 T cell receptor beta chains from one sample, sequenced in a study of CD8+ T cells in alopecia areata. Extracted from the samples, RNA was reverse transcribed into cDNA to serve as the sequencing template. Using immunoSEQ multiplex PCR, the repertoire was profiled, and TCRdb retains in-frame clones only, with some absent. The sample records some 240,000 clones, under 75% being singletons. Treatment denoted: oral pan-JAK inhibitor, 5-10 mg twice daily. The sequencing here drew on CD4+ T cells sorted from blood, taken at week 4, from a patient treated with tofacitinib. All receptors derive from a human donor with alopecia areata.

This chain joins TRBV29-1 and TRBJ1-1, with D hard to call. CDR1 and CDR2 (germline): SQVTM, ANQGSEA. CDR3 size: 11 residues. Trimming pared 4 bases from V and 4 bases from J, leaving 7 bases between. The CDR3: CSVGSSTEAFF. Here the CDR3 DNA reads TGCAGCGTTGGTTCGAGCACTGAAGCTTTCTTT.

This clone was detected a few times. This CDR3 reads CATDRGTDTQYF. The CDR3 region has the DNA TGTGCCACGGACAGGGGCACAGATACGCAGTATTTT. This chain links TRBV10-3 with TRBJ2-3; 8 nucleotides agree with TRBD1. Germline V gene sequence: CDR1 ENHRY, CDR2 SYGVKD. The V gene end was trimmed by 10 bases and the J gene end by 1 base; junction bases not matched to a gene: 1. This CDR3 comprises 12 residues.

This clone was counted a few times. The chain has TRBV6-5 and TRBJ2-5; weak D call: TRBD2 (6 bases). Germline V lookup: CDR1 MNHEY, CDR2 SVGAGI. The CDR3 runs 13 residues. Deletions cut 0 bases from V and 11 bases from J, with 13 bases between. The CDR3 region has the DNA TGTGCCAGCAGTTACTCTGCGGGACGAGAGCAGTACTTC. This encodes CASSYSAGREQYF.

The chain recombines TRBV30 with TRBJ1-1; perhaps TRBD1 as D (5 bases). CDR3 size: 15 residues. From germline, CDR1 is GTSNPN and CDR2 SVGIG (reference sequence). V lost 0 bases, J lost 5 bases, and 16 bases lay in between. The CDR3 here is CAWSVQGALITEAFF. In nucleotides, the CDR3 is TGTGCCTGGAGTGTACAAGGGGCATTGATTACTGAAGCTTTCTTT. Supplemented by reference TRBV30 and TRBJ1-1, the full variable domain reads SQTIHQWPATLVQPVGSPLSLECTVEGTSNPNLYWYRQAAGRGLQLLFYSVGIGQISSEVPQNLSASRPQDRQFILSSKKLLLSDSGFYLCAWSVQGALITEAFFGQGTRLTVV.

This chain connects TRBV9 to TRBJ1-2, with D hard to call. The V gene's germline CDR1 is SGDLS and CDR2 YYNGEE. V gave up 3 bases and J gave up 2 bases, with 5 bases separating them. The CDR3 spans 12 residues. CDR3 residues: CASSDQNYGYTF. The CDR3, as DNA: TGTGCCAGCAGCGACCAGAACTATGGCTACACCTTC.

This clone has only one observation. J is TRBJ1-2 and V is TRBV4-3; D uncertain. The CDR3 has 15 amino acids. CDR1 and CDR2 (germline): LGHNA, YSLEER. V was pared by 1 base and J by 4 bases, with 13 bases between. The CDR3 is CASSQAGVGFYGYTF. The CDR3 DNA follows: TGCGCCAGCAGCCAAGCAGGTGTGGGTTTCTATGGCTACACCTTC.

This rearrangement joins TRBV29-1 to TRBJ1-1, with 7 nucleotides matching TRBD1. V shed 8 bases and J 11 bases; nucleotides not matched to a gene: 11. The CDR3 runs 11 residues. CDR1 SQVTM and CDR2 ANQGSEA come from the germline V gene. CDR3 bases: TGCAGCTTACAACCACAGGGGTCGGCTTTCTTT. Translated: CSLQPQGSAFF.

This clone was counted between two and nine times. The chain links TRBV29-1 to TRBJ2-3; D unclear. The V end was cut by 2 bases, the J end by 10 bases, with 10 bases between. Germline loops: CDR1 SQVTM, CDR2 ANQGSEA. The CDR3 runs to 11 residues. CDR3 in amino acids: CSVEKAVPQYF. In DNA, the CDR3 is TGCAGCGTTGAAAAGGCCGTGCCGCAGTATTTT.

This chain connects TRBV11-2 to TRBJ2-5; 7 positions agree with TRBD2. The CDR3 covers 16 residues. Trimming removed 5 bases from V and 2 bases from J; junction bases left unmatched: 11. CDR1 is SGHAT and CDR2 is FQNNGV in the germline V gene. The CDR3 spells CASSPHGPGLQETQYF. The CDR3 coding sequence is TGTGCCAGCAGCCCCCACGGCCCGGGACTACAAGAGACCCAGTACTTC.

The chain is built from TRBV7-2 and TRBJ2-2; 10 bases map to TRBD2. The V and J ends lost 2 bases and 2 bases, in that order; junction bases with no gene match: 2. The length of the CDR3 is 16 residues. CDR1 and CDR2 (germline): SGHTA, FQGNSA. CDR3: CASSLKRGGNTGELFF. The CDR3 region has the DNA TGTGCCAGCAGCTTAAAGCGGGGGGGTAACACCGGGGAGCTGTTTTTT.

The CDR3: CAWSPGLAGGLTYEQYF. Here the CDR3 DNA reads TGTGCCTGGAGTCCAGGACTAGCGGGGGGATTGACCTACGAGCAGTACTTC. The chain carries TRBV30 and TRBJ2-7; 14 nucleotides agree with TRBD2. The CDR3 covers 17 residues. J gave up 2 bases and V 2 bases, and 8 bases lay outside the gene matches. The germline gives CDR1 GTSNPN, CDR2 SVGIG (reference sequence).

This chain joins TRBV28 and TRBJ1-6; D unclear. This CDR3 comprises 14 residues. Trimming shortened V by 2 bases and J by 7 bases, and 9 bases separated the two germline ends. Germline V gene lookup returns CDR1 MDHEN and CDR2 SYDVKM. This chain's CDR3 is CASSLRESNSPLHF. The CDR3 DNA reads TGTGCCAGCAGTTTAAGGGAAAGCAATTCACCCCTCCACTTT. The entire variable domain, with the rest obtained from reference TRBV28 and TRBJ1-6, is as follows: DVKVTQSSRYLVKRTGEKVFLECVQDMDHENMFWYRQDPGLGLRLIYFSYDVKMKEKGDIPEGYSVSREKKERFSLILESASTNQTSMYLCASSLRESNSPLHFGNGTRLTVT.

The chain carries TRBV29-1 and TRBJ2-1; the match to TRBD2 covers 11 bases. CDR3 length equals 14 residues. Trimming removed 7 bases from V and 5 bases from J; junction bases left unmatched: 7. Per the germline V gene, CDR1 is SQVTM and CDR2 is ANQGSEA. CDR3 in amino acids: CSGGLAGLHNEQFF. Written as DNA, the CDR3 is TGCAGCGGTGGACTAGCGGGTTTACACAATGAGCAGTTCTTC.

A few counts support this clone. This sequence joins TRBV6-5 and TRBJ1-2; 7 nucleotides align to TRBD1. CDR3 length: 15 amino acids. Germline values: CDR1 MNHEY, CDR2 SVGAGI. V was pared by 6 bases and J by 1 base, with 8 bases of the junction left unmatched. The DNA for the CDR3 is TGTGCCAGCAGACTCCCATCAGGGGGTAACTATGGCTACACCTTC. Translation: CASRLPSGGNYGYTF.

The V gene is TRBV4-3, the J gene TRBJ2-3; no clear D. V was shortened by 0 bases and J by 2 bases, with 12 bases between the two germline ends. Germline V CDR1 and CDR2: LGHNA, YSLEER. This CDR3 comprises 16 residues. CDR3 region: CASSQEYDRPTDTQYF. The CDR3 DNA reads TGCGCCAGCAGCCAAGAATATGACCGGCCCACAGATACGCAGTATTTT.

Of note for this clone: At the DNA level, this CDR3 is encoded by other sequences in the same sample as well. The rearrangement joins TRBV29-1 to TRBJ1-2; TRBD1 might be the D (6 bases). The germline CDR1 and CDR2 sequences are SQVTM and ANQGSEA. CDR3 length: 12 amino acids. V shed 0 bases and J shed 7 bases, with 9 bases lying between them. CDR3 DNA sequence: TGCAGCGTTGAAGAAGGGGGTGGTGGCTACACCTTC. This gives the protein CSVEEGGGGYTF.

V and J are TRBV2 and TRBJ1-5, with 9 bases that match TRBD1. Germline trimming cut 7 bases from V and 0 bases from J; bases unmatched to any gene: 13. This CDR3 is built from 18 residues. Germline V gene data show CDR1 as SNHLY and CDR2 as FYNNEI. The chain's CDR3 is CASTRDREQSPSNQPQHF. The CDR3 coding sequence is TGTGCCAGCACCCGGGACAGGGAACAAAGCCCTAGCAATCAGCCCCAGCATTTT.

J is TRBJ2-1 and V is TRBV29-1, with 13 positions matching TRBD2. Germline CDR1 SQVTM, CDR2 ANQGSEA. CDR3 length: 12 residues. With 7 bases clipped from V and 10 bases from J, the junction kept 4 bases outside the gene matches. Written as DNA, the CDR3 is TGCAGCGCCGGGACTAGCGGGATCGAGCAGTTCTTC. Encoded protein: CSAGTSGIEQFF.

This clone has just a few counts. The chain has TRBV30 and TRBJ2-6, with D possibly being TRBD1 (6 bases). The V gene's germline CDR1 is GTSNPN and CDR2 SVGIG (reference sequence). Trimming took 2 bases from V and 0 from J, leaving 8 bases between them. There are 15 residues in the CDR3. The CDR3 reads CAWSSGDSGANVLTF. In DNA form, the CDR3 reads TGTGCCTGGAGTTCAGGGGACTCTGGGGCCAACGTCCTGACTTTC.

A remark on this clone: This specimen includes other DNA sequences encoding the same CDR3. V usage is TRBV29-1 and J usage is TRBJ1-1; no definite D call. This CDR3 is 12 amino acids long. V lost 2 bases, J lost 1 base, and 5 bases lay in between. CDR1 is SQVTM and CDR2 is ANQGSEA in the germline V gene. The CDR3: CSVEPGNTEAFF. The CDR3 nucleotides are TGCAGCGTTGAACCAGGGAACACTGAAGCTTTCTTT.

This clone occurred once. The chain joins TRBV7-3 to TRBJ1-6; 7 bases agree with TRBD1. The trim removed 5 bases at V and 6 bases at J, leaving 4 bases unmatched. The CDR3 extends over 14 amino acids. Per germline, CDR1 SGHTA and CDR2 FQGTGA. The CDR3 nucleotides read TGTGCCAGCAGCGATGGACAGGTTAATTCACCCCTCCACTTT. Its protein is CASSDGQVNSPLHF.

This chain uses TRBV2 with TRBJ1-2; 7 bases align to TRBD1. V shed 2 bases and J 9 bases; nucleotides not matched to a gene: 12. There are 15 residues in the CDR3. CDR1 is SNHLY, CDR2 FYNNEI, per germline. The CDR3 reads CASSEMTGYTQRYTF. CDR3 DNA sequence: TGTGCCAGCAGTGAAATGACAGGGTACACCCAACGCTACACCTTC.

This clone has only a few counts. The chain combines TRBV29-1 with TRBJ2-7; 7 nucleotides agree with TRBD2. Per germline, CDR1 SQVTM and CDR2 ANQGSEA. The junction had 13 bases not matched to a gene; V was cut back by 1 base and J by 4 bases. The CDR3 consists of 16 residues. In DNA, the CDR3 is TGCAGCGTTGAAGCCCTCGGGGAGGGCCCTCTTTACGAGCAGTACTTC. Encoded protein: CSVEALGEGPLYEQYF.

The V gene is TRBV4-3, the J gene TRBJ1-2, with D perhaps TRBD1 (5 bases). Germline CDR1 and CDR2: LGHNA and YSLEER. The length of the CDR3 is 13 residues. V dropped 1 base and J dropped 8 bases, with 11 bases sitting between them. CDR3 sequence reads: CASSQVGTPGYTF. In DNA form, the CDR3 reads TGCGCCAGCAGCCAAGTGGGGACTCCCGGCTACACCTTC.

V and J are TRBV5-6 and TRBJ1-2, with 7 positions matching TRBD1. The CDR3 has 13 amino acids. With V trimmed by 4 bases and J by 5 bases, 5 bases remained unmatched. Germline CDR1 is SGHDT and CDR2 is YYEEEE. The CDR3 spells CASSPGQEYGYTF. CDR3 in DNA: TGTGCCAGCAGCCCCGGACAGGAGTATGGCTACACCTTC. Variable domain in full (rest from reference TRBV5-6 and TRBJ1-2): DAGVTQSPTHLIKTRGQQVTLRCSPKSGHDTVSWYQQALGQGPQFIFQYYEEEERQRGNFPDRFSGHQFPNYSSELNVNALLLGDSALYLCASSPGQEYGYTFGSGTRLTVV.